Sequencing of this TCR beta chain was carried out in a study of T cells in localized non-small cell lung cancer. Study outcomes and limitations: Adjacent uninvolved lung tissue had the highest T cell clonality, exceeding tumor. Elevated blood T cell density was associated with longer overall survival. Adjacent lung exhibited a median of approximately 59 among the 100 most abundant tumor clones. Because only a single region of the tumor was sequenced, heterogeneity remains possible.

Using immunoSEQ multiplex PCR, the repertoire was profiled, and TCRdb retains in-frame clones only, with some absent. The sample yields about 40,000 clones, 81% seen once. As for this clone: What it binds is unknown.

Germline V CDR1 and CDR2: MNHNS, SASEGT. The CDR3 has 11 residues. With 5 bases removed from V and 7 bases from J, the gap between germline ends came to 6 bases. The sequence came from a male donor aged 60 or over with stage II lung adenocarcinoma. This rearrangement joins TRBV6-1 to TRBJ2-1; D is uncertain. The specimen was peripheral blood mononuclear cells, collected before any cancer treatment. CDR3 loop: CASSLINEQFF. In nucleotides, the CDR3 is TGTGCCAGCAGTCTTATTAATGAGCAGTTCTTC.